These 5 T cell receptor beta chains came from one sample sequenced in a study of tumor-infiltrating lymphocytes in primary liver carcinoma (dated 2017 in TCRdb). The instrument was an Illumina HiSeq 2500. TCRbeta-specific cDNA was reverse-transcribed from around 500 ng total RNA using a constant-region primer and ProtoScript II reverse transcriptase. Construction of the TCRbeta libraries relied on three nested rounds of multiplex PCR, following a slightly modified ARM-PCR procedure. Each of the first two PCR rounds ran for approximately 11 cycles using multiplex TRBV1-TRBV30 forward primers together with a Cbeta reverse primer. TCRdb cleaned the public reads at Q25 with fastp, built clones with MiXCR and kept in-frame beta chains. Rows are combined by CDR3 protein, so each entry shows the most common genes and DNA. The sample data list about 200,000 distinct CDR3 sequences, and about 65% of these were observed just once. The ten largest clones take up approximately 6.5% of the sample.

RNA from unsorted whole blood was extracted with TRIzol reagent, and germline DNA was obtained with the DNeasy Blood & Tissue kit. The sequenced sample consisted of peripheral blood. All receptors derive from a woman aged 55-75 years with primary liver carcinoma and hepatitis B virus infection.

This chain joins TRBV12-3 or TRBV12-4 and TRBJ2-1; a possible D gene is TRBD2 (8 bases). The CDR3 is 15 residues long. V lost 8 bases and J lost 5, with 19 bases in between. The DNA for the CDR3 is TGTGCCAGCCCCCGGGAGGGGGCGATTCACAATGAGCAGTTCTTC. Translation gives CASPREGAIHNEQFF.

A remark on this clonotype: A read error may be the cause here, since a much bigger clone is one base away. The V and J genes are TRBV6-5 and TRBJ2-1; the D gene is possibly TRBD1 (6 bases). Trimming shortened V by 2 bases and J by 7 bases, and 12 bases separated the two germline ends. Germline loops: CDR1 MNHEY, CDR2 SVGAGI. The CDR3 has 14 residues. The CDR3 sequence: CASSYLGHKNEQFF. CDR3 DNA sequence: TGTGCCAGCAGTTACCTGGGACACAAAAATGAGCAGTTCTTC.

In this sample, this clonotype turned up once. It may be a read error: a sequence one base away is much more abundant. The CDR3 sequence is CASSQAVKRGFTYEQYF. Written as DNA, the CDR3 is TGCGCCAGCAGCCAAGCGGTAAAGAGGGGTTTTACCTACGAGCAGTACTTC. This sequence joins TRBV4-1 and TRBJ2-7; D possibly matches TRBD1 or TRBD2 (5 bases each). CDR1 is MGHRA and CDR2 is YSYEKL in the germline V gene. The CDR3 consists of 17 residues. V lost 1 base, J lost 2 bases, and 18 bases lay in between.

Comment on this clonotype: A read error may be the cause here, since a much bigger clone is one base away. The gene calls are TRBV6-6 and TRBJ2-7, with TRBD1 matching over 8 bases. The germline V gene encodes CDR1 MNHNY and CDR2 SVGAGI (reference sequence). The CDR3 runs to 14 residues. The J segment lost 3 bases and the V segment lost 6 bases, leaving 7 bases of the junction unmatched. CDR3 in DNA: TGTGCCAGCAGATCCGAGACAGGGGTCTACGAGCAGTACTTC. It specifies CASRSETGVYEQYF.

In this sample, this clonotype turned up many times. V is TRBV10-2 and J is TRBJ2-5, with D possibly TRBD2 on 6 matching bases. The CDR3 is 13 amino acids. Germline V gene lookup returns CDR1 WSHSY and CDR2 SAAADI. V lost 1 base and J 5 bases, leaving 8 bases between the germline ends. This CDR3 is CASSEFGGETQYF. The CDR3 nucleotides read TGCGCCAGCAGTGAGTTTGGGGGGGAGACCCAGTACTTC.